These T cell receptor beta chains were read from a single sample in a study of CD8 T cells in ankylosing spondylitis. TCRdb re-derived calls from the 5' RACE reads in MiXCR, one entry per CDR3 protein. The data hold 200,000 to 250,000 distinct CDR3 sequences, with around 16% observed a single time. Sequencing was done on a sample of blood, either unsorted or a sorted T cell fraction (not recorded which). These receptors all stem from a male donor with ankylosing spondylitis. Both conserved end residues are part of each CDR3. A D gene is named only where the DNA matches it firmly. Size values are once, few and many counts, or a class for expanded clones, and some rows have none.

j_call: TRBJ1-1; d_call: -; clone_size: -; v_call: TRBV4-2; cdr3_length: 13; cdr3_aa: CASSQGLPTEAFF; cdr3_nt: TGTGCCAGCAGCCAAGGACTCCCGACTGAAGCTTTCTTT
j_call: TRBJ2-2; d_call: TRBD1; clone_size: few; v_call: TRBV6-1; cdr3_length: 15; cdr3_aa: CASSPGTGQYGELFF; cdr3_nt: TGTGCCAGCAGCCCCGGGACAGGGCAGTACGGGGAGCTGTTTTTT
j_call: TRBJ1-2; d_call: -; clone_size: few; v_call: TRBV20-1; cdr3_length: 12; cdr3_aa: CSAPVPSYGYTF; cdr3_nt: TGCAGTGCACCAGTCCCCTCCTATGGCTACACCTTC
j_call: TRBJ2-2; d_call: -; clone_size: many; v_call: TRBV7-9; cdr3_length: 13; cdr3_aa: CASTGTNTGELFF; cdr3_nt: TGTGCCAGTACAGGGACGAACACCGGGGAGCTGTTTTTT
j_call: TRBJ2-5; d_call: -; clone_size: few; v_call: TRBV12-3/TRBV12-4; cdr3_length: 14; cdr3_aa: CASSSGHSQETQYF; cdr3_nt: TGTGCCAGCAGTTCAGGACACAGCCAAGAGACCCAGTACTTC
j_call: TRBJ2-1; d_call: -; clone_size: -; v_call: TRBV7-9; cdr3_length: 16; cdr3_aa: CASTILGGRGPNEQFF; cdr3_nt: TGTGCCAGCACTATCCTGGGGGGTCGGGGTCCAAATGAGCAGTTCTTC
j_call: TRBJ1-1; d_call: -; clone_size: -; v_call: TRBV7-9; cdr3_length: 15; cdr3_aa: CASRPPWRGVTEAFF; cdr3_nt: TGTGCCAGCAGACCCCCATGGAGGGGAGTTACTGAAGCTTTCTTT
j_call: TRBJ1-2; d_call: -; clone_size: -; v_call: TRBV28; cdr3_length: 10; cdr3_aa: CASRNNGYTF; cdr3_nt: TGTGCCAGCAGGAATAATGGCTACACCTTC
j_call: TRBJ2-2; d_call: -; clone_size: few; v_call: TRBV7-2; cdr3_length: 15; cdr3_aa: CASSLAPGEVWELFF; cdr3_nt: TGTGCCAGCAGCTTAGCGCCAGGGGAGGTCTGGGAGCTGTTTTTT
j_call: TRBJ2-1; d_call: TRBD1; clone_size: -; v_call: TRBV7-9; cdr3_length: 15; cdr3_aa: CASSFPGQGLGEQFF; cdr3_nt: TGTGCCAGCAGCTTTCCGGGACAGGGGCTGGGTGAGCAGTTCTTC
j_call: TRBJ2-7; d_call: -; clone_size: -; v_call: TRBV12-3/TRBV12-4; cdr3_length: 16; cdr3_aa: CASSFYSDRLIYEQYF; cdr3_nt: TGTGCCAGCAGTTTTTACTCAGACAGACTAATCTACGAGCAGTACTTC
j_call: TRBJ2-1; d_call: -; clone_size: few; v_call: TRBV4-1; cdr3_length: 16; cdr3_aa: CASSQDAATVWDEQFF; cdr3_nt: TGCGCCAGCAGCCAAGATGCGGCCACCGTTTGGGATGAGCAGTTCTTC
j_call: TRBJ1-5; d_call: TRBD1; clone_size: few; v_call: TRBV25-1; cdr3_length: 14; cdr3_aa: CASSATGDNQPQHF; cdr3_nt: TGTGCCAGCAGCGCAACAGGGGATAATCAGCCCCAGCATTTT
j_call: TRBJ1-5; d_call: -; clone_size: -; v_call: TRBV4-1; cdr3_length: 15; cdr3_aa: CASSQDRASNQPQHF; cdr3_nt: TGCGCCAGCAGCCAAGATCGGGCAAGCAATCAGCCCCAGCATTTT
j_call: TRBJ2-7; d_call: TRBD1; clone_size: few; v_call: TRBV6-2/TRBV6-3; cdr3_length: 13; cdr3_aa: CASTPGQGYEQYF; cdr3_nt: TGTGCCAGCACTCCAGGACAGGGCTACGAGCAGTACTTC
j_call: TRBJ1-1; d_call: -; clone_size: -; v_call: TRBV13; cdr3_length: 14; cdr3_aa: CASSLGGRDAEAFF; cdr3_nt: TGTGCCAGCAGCTTAGGGGGCAGGGACGCTGAAGCTTTCTTT
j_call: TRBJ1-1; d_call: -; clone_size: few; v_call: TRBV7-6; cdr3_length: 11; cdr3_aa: CASSPQAEAFF; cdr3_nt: TGTGCCAGCAGCCCACAGGCTGAAGCTTTCTTT
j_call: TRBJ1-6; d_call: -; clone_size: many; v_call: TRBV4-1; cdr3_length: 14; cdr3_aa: CASSQDGGGGPLHF; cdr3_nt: TGCGCCAGCAGCCAAGACGGTGGCGGGGGACCCCTCCACTTT
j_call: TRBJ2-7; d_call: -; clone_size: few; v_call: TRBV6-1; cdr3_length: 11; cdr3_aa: CASSEVVEQYF; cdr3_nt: TGTGCCAGCAGTGAGGTCGTTGAGCAGTACTTC
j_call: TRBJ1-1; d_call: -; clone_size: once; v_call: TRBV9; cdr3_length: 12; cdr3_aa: CASSPGYTEAFF; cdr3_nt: TGTGCCAGCAGCCCAGGTTACACTGAAGCTTTCTTT
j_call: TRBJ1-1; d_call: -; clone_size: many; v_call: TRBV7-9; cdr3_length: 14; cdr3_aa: CASGLTGTNTEAFF; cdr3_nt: TGTGCCAGCGGACTGACAGGTACGAACACTGAAGCTTTCTTT
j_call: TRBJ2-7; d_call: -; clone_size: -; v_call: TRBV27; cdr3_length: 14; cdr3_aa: CASSFQWGPYEQYF; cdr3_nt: TGTGCCAGCAGTTTTCAATGGGGGCCCTACGAGCAGTACTTC
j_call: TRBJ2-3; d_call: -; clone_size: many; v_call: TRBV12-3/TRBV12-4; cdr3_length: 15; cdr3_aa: CASSLVADLTDTQYF; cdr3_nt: TGTGCCAGCAGTTTAGTGGCAGACCTCACAGATACGCAGTATTTT
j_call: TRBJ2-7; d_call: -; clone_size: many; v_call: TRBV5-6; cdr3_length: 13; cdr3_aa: CASSLWGGGEQYF; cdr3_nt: TGTGCCAGCAGCTTGTGGGGAGGAGGCGAGCAGTACTTC
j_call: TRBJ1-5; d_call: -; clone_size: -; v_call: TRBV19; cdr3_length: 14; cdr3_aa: CASSITGESQPQHF; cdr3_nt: TGTGCCAGTAGTATAACAGGTGAAAGTCAGCCCCAGCATTTT
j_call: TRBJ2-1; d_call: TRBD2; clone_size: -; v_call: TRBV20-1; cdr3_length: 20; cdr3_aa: CSARDIGTSGRYYPLNEQFF; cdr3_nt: TGCAGTGCTAGAGATATCGGGACTAGCGGGAGGTATTATCCCCTCAATGAGCAGTTCTTC
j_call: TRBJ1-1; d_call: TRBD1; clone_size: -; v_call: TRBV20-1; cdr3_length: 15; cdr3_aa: CSAGGDRGLRPEAFF; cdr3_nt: TGCAGTGCTGGGGGGGACAGGGGGCTGAGGCCCGAAGCTTTCTTT
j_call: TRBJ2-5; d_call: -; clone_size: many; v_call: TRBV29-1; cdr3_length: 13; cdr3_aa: CSVAAESQETQYF; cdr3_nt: TGCAGCGTGGCAGCCGAATCCCAAGAGACCCAGTACTTC
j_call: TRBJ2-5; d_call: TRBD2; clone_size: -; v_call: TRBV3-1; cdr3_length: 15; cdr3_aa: CASSQDLAAQETQYF; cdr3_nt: TGTGCCAGCAGCCAAGACCTAGCGGCACAAGAGACCCAGTACTTC
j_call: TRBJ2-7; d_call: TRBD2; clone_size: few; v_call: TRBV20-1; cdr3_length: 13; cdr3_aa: CSARLAGGVEQYF; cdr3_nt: TGCAGTGCTAGGCTAGCGGGAGGGGTCGAGCAGTACTTC
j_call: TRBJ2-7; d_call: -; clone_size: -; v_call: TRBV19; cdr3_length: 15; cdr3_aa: CASSIAQDISYEQYF; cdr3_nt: TGTGCCAGTAGTATAGCACAGGATATCTCCTACGAGCAGTACTTC
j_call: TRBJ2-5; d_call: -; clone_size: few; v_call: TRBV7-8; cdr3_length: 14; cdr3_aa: CASSSSVRQETQYF; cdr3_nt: TGTGCCAGCAGCTCAAGCGTGCGCCAAGAGACCCAGTACTTC
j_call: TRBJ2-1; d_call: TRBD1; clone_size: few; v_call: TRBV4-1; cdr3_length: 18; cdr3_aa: CASSTPQGDRGNDNEQFF; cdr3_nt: TGCGCCAGCAGCACCCCCCAGGGGGACAGGGGGAATGACAATGAGCAGTTCTTC
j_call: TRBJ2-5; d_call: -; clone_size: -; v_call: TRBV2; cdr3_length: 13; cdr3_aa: CASSDEGWETQYF; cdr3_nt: TGTGCCAGCAGTGATGAAGGGTGGGAGACCCAGTACTTC
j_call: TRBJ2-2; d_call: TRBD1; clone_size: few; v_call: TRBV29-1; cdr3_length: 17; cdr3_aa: CSVGGWGQGAQGGELFF; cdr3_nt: TGCAGCGTTGGAGGCTGGGGACAGGGGGCGCAAGGCGGGGAGCTGTTTTTT
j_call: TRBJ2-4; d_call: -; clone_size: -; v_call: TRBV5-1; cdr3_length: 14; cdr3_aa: CASSLSGQGKFQYF; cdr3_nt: TGCGCCAGCAGCTTGTCAGGGCAAGGGAAGTTTCAGTACTTC
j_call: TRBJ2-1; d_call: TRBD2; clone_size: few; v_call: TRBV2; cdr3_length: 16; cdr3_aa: CASGLAAVSSYNEQFF; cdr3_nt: TGTGCCAGCGGACTAGCGGCTGTTAGCTCCTACAATGAGCAGTTCTTC
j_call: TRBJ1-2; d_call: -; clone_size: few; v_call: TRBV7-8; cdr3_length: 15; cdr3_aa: CASSGRVGVSYGYTF; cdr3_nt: TGTGCCAGCAGCGGGAGGGTTGGGGTTAGCTATGGCTACACCTTC